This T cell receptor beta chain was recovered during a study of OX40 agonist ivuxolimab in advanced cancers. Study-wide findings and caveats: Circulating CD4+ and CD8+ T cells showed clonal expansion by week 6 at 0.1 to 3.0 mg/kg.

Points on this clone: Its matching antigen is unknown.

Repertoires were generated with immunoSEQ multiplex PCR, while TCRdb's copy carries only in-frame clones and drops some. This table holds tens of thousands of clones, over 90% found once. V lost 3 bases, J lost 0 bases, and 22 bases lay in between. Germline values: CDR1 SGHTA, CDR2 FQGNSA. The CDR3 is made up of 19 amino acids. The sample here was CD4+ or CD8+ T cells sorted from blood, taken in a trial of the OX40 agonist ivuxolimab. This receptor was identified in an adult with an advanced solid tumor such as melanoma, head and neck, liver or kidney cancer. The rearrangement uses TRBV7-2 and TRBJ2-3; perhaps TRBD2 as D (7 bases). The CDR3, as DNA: TGTGCCAGCAGCTTCAAGGTGGTGGGGGGGCCTTATAGCACAGATACGCAGTATTTT. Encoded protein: CASSFKVVGGPYSTDTQYF.